The source of this TCR beta chain is a study of PD-L1 blockade in urothelial cancer. Background on the study: Patients initiated atezolizumab at some point between 2014 and 2015 at 1,200 mg intravenously every 3 weeks. Bladder-origin urothelial cancer in males described twenty-five of the 29 patients. The number of prior chemotherapy regimens per patient was 0 to 3. The median number of T cells present in blood samples was 140,000 to 150,000.

Time point noted: peripheral blood 6 weeks after treatment start. Clones were read by immunoSEQ multiplex PCR, and TCRdb kept only the in-frame ones, dropping some. Among 45,000 to 55,000 clones listed, approximately 85% were seen once. This CDR3 comprises 16 residues. Trimming cost V 1 base and J 5 bases; bases outside gene matches: 11. The germline CDR1 and CDR2 sequences are LGHNA and YSLEER. V usage is TRBV4-3 and J usage is TRBJ2-7, with 7 bases matching TRBD2. Sequencing was performed on PBMCs, taken around atezolizumab (anti-PD-L1) treatment. The clonotype was recovered from a man in his forties or fifties with urothelial cancer. The CDR3 DNA reads TGCGCCAGCAGCCAAGTCCCGGCGGGCGGGAGCCACGAGCAGTACTTC. Its protein product is CASSQVPAGGSHEQYF.